Listed below are T cell receptor beta chains from one sample, sequenced in a study of blood T cell repertoires in COVID-19. This table comes from immunoSEQ multiplex PCR, and its TCRdb copy is limited to in-frame clones, with some not included. The top ten hold approximately 6% of the sample, which has approximately 85,000 clones, 80% to 95% seen once. Specimen: peripheral blood. The origin of the receptors is a woman aged 55-70 years with active COVID-19. CDR3s include the opening cysteine and the closing phenylalanine or tryptophan. The order of the fields is V gene, D gene, clone size, CDR3 length, J gene, CDR3 DNA, CDR3 protein. D genes are given only for firm matches. Clone size is given for some rows only: seen once, a few or many times, or a class if the clone is expanded.

v_gene: TRBV7-2
d_gene: TRBD1
abundance: .
len: 16
j_gene: TRBJ2-7
CDR3nt: TGTGCCAGCAGCCCCCGCGACAGGGTTTATACCTACGAGCAGTACTTC
CDR3aa: CASSPRDRVYTYEQYF

v_gene: TRBV9
d_gene: TRBD2
abundance: once
len: 15
j_gene: TRBJ2-3
CDR3nt: TGTGCCAGCAGCGGTAGCGGGTTGAGAACAGATACGCAGTATTTT
CDR3aa: CASSGSGLRTDTQYF

v_gene: TRBV2
d_gene: TRBD2
abundance: .
len: 14
j_gene: TRBJ2-2
CDR3nt: TGTGCCAGCAGAGTAGCGGGGAACACCGGGGAGCTGTTTTTT
CDR3aa: CASRVAGNTGELFF

v_gene: TRBV3-1/TRBV3-2
d_gene: .
abundance: .
len: 11
j_gene: TRBJ1-1
CDR3nt: TGTGCCAGCAGCCAAACACATGAAGCTTTCTTT
CDR3aa: CASSQTHEAFF

v_gene: TRBV2
d_gene: TRBD2
abundance: .
len: 15
j_gene: TRBJ2-5
CDR3nt: TGTGCCAGCAGAACCGGACTAGCGGGAGAGGGGACCCAGTACTTC
CDR3aa: CASRTGLAGEGTQYF

v_gene: TRBV9
d_gene: .
abundance: .
len: 14
j_gene: TRBJ2-7
CDR3nt: TGTGCCAGCAGCGCCGGGACAAGTAACTACGAGCAGTACTTC
CDR3aa: CASSAGTSNYEQYF

v_gene: TRBV27
d_gene: .
abundance: .
len: 13
j_gene: TRBJ1-1
CDR3nt: TGTGCCAGCAGTTTTAACAGGGACACTGAAGCTTTCTTT
CDR3aa: CASSFNRDTEAFF

v_gene: TRBV28
d_gene: .
abundance: .
len: 16
j_gene: TRBJ1-1
CDR3nt: TGTGCCAGCAGTTTATCTCCGGTACCCATGAACACTGAAGCTTTCTTT
CDR3aa: CASSLSPVPMNTEAFF

v_gene: TRBV30
d_gene: .
abundance: .
len: 13
j_gene: TRBJ1-3
CDR3nt: TGTGCCTGGGAGGGAGGGGATCGAGCCACCATATATTTT
CDR3aa: CAWEGGDRATIYF

v_gene: TRBV3-1/TRBV3-2
d_gene: .
abundance: .
len: 16
j_gene: TRBJ1-6
CDR3nt: TGTGCCAGCAGCCAAGCGGCAGGGGTATATAATTCACCCCTCCACTTT
CDR3aa: CASSQAAGVYNSPLHF

v_gene: TRBV19
d_gene: TRBD1
abundance: .
len: 16
j_gene: TRBJ1-5
CDR3nt: TGTGCCAGTAGCCCCGTAACAGGGGCAGGGAATCAGCCCCAGCATTTT
CDR3aa: CASSPVTGAGNQPQHF

v_gene: TRBV4-1
d_gene: .
abundance: .
len: 16
j_gene: TRBJ1-2
CDR3nt: TGCGCCAGCAGCCAAGGGGGTGCGGGACGGCCTTATGGCTACACCTTC
CDR3aa: CASSQGGAGRPYGYTF

v_gene: TRBV5-8
d_gene: TRBD2
abundance: .
len: 13
j_gene: TRBJ2-7
CDR3nt: TGTGCCAGCAGCTGGGGGGGTCAATACGAGCAGTACTTC
CDR3aa: CASSWGGQYEQYF

v_gene: TRBV27
d_gene: TRBD1
abundance: .
len: 15
j_gene: TRBJ2-7
CDR3nt: TGTGCCAGCAGTTCATACAGGGGTACGTCCTACGAGCAGTACTTC
CDR3aa: CASSSYRGTSYEQYF

v_gene: TRBV21-1
d_gene: .
abundance: .
len: 16
j_gene: TRBJ2-1
CDR3nt: TGTGCCAGCAGCACCGACACTCACTGCTCCTACAATGAGCAGTTCTTC
CDR3aa: CASSTDTHCSYNEQFF

v_gene: TRBV5-6
d_gene: .
abundance: .
len: 15
j_gene: TRBJ1-2
CDR3nt: TGTGCCAGCAGCTTGCTTGGCCAGACTAACTATGGCTACACCTTC
CDR3aa: CASSLLGQTNYGYTF

v_gene: TRBV5-7
d_gene: TRBD2
abundance: once
len: 16
j_gene: TRBJ2-1
CDR3nt: TGTGCCACCAGCCCCGGAGGGCGGGAGTTGGGGAATGAGCAGTTCTTC
CDR3aa: CATSPGGRELGNEQFF

v_gene: TRBV28
d_gene: .
abundance: few
len: 15
j_gene: TRBJ1-5
CDR3nt: TGTGCCAGCAGGCGTTCCCCGGGGGGCAATCAGCCCCAGCATTTT
CDR3aa: CASRRSPGGNQPQHF

v_gene: TRBV5-6
d_gene: .
abundance: .
len: 16
j_gene: TRBJ2-1
CDR3nt: TGTGCCAGCAGCTTGAAGGTGTCGGGTGGGTACAATGAGCAGTTCTTC
CDR3aa: CASSLKVSGGYNEQFF

v_gene: TRBV27
d_gene: .
abundance: .
len: 18
j_gene: TRBJ2-3
CDR3nt: TGTGCCAGCAGTTTACGGGAGAGCGGGCTCGTTAACACAGATACGCAGTATTTT
CDR3aa: CASSLRESGLVNTDTQYF

v_gene: TRBV10-2
d_gene: .
abundance: .
len: 15
j_gene: TRBJ1-1
CDR3nt: TGCGCCAGCAGCACAGGGACAACCATGAACACTGAAGCTTTCTTT
CDR3aa: CASSTGTTMNTEAFF

v_gene: TRBV27
d_gene: .
abundance: few
len: 17
j_gene: TRBJ1-5
CDR3nt: TGTGCCAGCAGTTTAGGAGGGGGGGCGGATAGCAATCAGCCCCAGCATTTT
CDR3aa: CASSLGGGADSNQPQHF

v_gene: TRBV7-8
d_gene: TRBD1
abundance: .
len: 15
j_gene: TRBJ2-7
CDR3nt: TGTGCCAGCAGCTTAGGGACAGGGGGGTCCTACGAGCAGTACTTC
CDR3aa: CASSLGTGGSYEQYF

v_gene: TRBV11-3
d_gene: .
abundance: .
len: 15
j_gene: TRBJ1-1
CDR3nt: TGTGCCAGCAGCCACCAGACAGCCATGAACACTGAAGCTTTCTTT
CDR3aa: CASSHQTAMNTEAFF

v_gene: TRBV6-2/TRBV6-3
d_gene: .
abundance: .
len: 13
j_gene: TRBJ2-5
CDR3nt: TGTGCCAGCAGTTACGTACCAGGGGAGACCCAGTACTTC
CDR3aa: CASSYVPGETQYF

v_gene: TRBV3-1/TRBV3-2
d_gene: TRBD1
abundance: .
len: 14
j_gene: TRBJ1-1
CDR3nt: TGTGCCAGCAGCCAGGCACAGGGGGGGGCTGAAGCTTTCTTT
CDR3aa: CASSQAQGGAEAFF

v_gene: TRBV7-9
d_gene: .
abundance: few
len: 13
j_gene: TRBJ1-1
CDR3nt: TGTGCCAGCAGCTTAGCGCAGGGCACTGAAGCTTTCTTT
CDR3aa: CASSLAQGTEAFF

v_gene: TRBV2
d_gene: TRBD1
abundance: .
len: 13
j_gene: TRBJ1-1
CDR3nt: TGTGCCAGCAGGGACAGGGGAAACACTGAAGCTTTCTTT
CDR3aa: CASRDRGNTEAFF

v_gene: TRBV6-5
d_gene: TRBD1
abundance: .
len: 14
j_gene: TRBJ2-3
CDR3nt: TGTGCCAGCAGTCACAGGGGGCTGACAGATACGCAGTATTTT
CDR3aa: CASSHRGLTDTQYF

v_gene: TRBV9
d_gene: TRBD1
abundance: .
len: 14
j_gene: TRBJ1-4
CDR3nt: TGTGCCAGCAGCTGGGGACAGAAAAATGAAAAACTGTTTTTT
CDR3aa: CASSWGQKNEKLFF

v_gene: TRBV28
d_gene: TRBD2
abundance: .
len: 14
j_gene: TRBJ2-7
CDR3nt: TGTGCCAGCACCCCGAGCGGGAGTACCTACGAGCAGTACTTC
CDR3aa: CASTPSGSTYEQYF

v_gene: TRBV4-2
d_gene: TRBD2
abundance: .
len: 19
j_gene: TRBJ2-1
CDR3nt: TGTGCCAGCAGCCAAGGGACTAGCGGGAGGTTTAGCTCCTACAATGAGCAGTTCTTC
CDR3aa: CASSQGTSGRFSSYNEQFF

v_gene: TRBV6-6
d_gene: .
abundance: .
len: 15
j_gene: TRBJ1-5
CDR3nt: TGTGCCAGCAGTTCCGGGACACCAGAAAATCAGCCCCAGCATTTT
CDR3aa: CASSSGTPENQPQHF

v_gene: TRBV27
d_gene: .
abundance: .
len: 13
j_gene: TRBJ1-1
CDR3nt: TGTGCCAGCAGTCTTGTAAGGGGTACTGAAGCTTTCTTT
CDR3aa: CASSLVRGTEAFF

v_gene: TRBV19
d_gene: .
abundance: .
len: 14
j_gene: TRBJ2-2
CDR3nt: TGTGCCAGTCATTCAACAGGGTCCACCGGGGAGCTGTTTTTT
CDR3aa: CASHSTGSTGELFF

v_gene: TRBV18
d_gene: .
abundance: .
len: 13
j_gene: TRBJ1-1
CDR3nt: TGTGCCAGCTCACCACAGGGGGATGGTGAAGCTTTCTTT
CDR3aa: CASSPQGDGEAFF